The rows below give T cell receptor beta chains drawn from one sample of a study of blood T cell repertoires in COVID-19. The repertoire was sequenced with immunoSEQ multiplex PCR; TCRdb's copy has only in-frame clones and lacks some. The data hold around 21,000 clones, with 60% to 85% observed a single time. Material: peripheral blood. These receptor sequences come from a man aged 80 or over with acute or convalescent COVID-19. CDR3s include the opening cysteine and the closing phenylalanine or tryptophan. The order of the fields is CDR3 protein, J gene, V gene.

CASSLQGGRGETQYF	TRBJ2-5	TRBV7-3
CATSAPGNNEKLFF	TRBJ1-4	TRBV24-1
CATSRDKGTLNYGYTF	TRBJ1-2	TRBV15
CASSPRRLAGGTDTQYF	TRBJ2-3	TRBV7-9
CASSEFGQGSEKLFF	TRBJ1-4	TRBV2
CAWSVPKGARVYEQYF	TRBJ2-7	TRBV30
CAISDLNEQFF	TRBJ2-1	TRBV10-3
CASSLTAEEQFF	TRBJ2-1	TRBV5-1
CAWKRDMKNTEAFF	TRBJ1-1	TRBV30
CASSFVGGDETQYF	TRBJ2-5	TRBV7-2
CASSQDRGRGYGYTF	TRBJ1-2	TRBV3-1/TRBV3-2
CASSSRTGGNPDTQYF	TRBJ2-3	TRBV19
CASSTSLAASTDTQYF	TRBJ2-3	TRBV7-2
CASSESVAHEQFF	TRBJ2-1	TRBV10-1
CASSTPRGELFF	TRBJ2-2	TRBV5-6
CATSSPGQGAGDYGYTF	TRBJ1-2	TRBV24-1
CASSKETGDYQPQHF	TRBJ1-5	TRBV21-1
CASNPGTTQDEQFF	TRBJ2-1	TRBV5-1
CASSTRGTEAFF	TRBJ1-1	TRBV27
CAWSFSYNSPLHF	TRBJ1-6	TRBV30
CASSRREYEQYF	TRBJ2-7	TRBV6-2/TRBV6-3
CASSLVGGSSYNEQFF	TRBJ2-1	TRBV7-2
CASRRGGTEAFF	TRBJ1-1	TRBV25-1
CASSMGTANQPQHF	TRBJ1-5	TRBV19
CASSVTYRGAEAFF	TRBJ1-1	TRBV19
CASSHPAQGRETQYF	TRBJ2-5	TRBV4-1
CASSKHGETNEKLFF	TRBJ1-4	TRBV19
CASSTQGNYGYTF	TRBJ1-2	TRBV18
CASSLEADRDYGYTF	TRBJ1-2	TRBV5-4
CSASDADTQYF	TRBJ2-3	TRBV20-1
CSVEDSVHEQYF	TRBJ2-7	TRBV29-1
CAWSMTGNTEAFF	TRBJ1-1	TRBV30
CAWSVTRRQVNTEAFF	TRBJ1-1	TRBV30
CASSSNIDRDYNEQFF	TRBJ2-1	TRBV27
CASSLDSRRTDTQYF	TRBJ2-3	TRBV5-1
CASNPQGTDEQFF	TRBJ2-1	TRBV10-1
CASSPRTSGRDNEQFF	TRBJ2-1	TRBV11-2
CASSYQSTSARIPLSTDTQYF	TRBJ2-3	TRBV6-2/TRBV6-3
CATSQRDRASPLHF	TRBJ1-6	TRBV15
CASSRASGNYGYTF	TRBJ1-2	TRBV13
CASSLASTGIGANVLTF	TRBJ2-6	TRBV7-2
CASSLSAGTGDEKLFF	TRBJ1-4	TRBV9
CASSQGIGSGRALTYEQYF	TRBJ2-7	TRBV4-1
CASSYAGDPNYGYTF	TRBJ1-2	TRBV6-6
CASSRTGQNYGYTF	TRBJ1-2	TRBV5-8
CAWSRGGDTEAFF	TRBJ1-1	TRBV30
CASSFGTGDQPQHF	TRBJ1-5	TRBV5-6
CASSPSGGSTEAFF	TRBJ1-1	TRBV6-5
CASRRTAGEAFF	TRBJ1-1	TRBV27
CATKPRGASGNTIYF	TRBJ1-3	TRBV24-1
CASSFGGTLYTF	TRBJ1-2	TRBV12-3/TRBV12-4
CASSEEGQYYGYTF	TRBJ1-2	TRBV6-1
CASSGGSEAFF	TRBJ1-1	TRBV9
CASRVTGEGTEAFF	TRBJ1-1	TRBV6-5
CASRGRGLCSPGNTIYF	TRBJ1-3	TRBV21-1